These 20 T cell receptor beta chains share one sample of origin, sequenced in a study of blood T cell repertoires in COVID-19. Assay: immunoSEQ multiplex PCR; the TCRdb copy retains only in-frame clones and omits some. The data hold 30,000 to 40,000 clones, with around 90% observed a single time. Sequencing was performed on peripheral blood. The origin of the receptors is a woman between 65 and 79 years old with active COVID-19.

The CDR3 protein is CASSRDRGAYEQYF. The CDR3 region has the DNA TGTGCCAGTAGCCGGGACAGAGGGGCGTACGAGCAGTACTTC. The chain couples TRBV19 to TRBJ2-7; 7 bases fit TRBD1. From germline, CDR1 is LNHDA and CDR2 SQIVND (reference sequence). The CDR3 spans 14 residues. Trimming removed 6 bases from V and 4 bases from J; junction bases left unmatched: 9. Full variable domain (missing parts from reference TRBV19 and TRBJ2-7): DGGITQSPKYLFRKEGQNVTLSCEQNLNHDAMYWYRQDPGQGLRLIYYSQIVNDFQKGDIAEGYSVSREKKESFPLTVTSAQKNPTAFYLCASSRDRGAYEQYFGPGTRLTVT.

The chain uses TRBV2 and TRBJ2-1; the D gene is possibly TRBD2 (6 bases). The germline V gene encodes CDR1 SNHLY and CDR2 FYNNEI. The CDR3 spans 13 residues. Trimming left V 3 bases short and J 7 bases short, with 10 bases between. CDR3 in DNA: TGTGCCAGCAGTGACTGGGGAGGAAATGAGCAGTTCTTC. Its protein is CASSDWGGNEQFF.

The V gene is TRBV10-3, the J gene TRBJ1-3, with 8 bases that match TRBD1. Germline trimming cut 6 bases from V and 5 bases from J; bases unmatched to any gene: 3. The CDR3 sequence is 13 residues long. Germline CDR1 is ENHRY and CDR2 is SYGVKD. The CDR3 loop reads CAIRTGDRNTIYF. The CDR3 bases are TGTGCCATCAGGACAGGGGACAGAAACACCATATATTTT.

To note about this clone: Germline and junction disagree at one end, which may indicate a read error. This chain's CDR3 is CAISDPGATGTSLFF. The CDR3 DNA reads TGTGCCATCAGTGACCCCGGGGCGACAGGGACGTCTTTATTCTTC. The chain is built from TRBV10-3 and TRBJ2-4, with 7 bases lining up with TRBD1. Germline V CDR1 and CDR2: ENHRY, SYGVKD. The CDR3 length is 15 residues.

This rearrangement joins TRBV9 to TRBJ2-3; TRBD2 matches at 8 bases. Germline V gene sequence: CDR1 SGDLS, CDR2 YYNGEE. This CDR3 is built from 15 residues. Trimming cost V 3 bases and J 0 bases; bases outside gene matches: 3. CDR3 in DNA: TGTGCCAGCAGCGGCGGGGGGACTAGCACAGATACGCAGTATTTT. Translated, it gives CASSGGGTSTDTQYF.

This clone occurred a few times. The V call is TRBV11-2, the J call TRBJ2-3, with 11 bases identical to TRBD2. After removal of 2 bases from V and 0 bases from J, the junction contained 7 bases not matched to a gene. Germline V CDR1 and CDR2: SGHAT, FQNNGV. CDR3 length: 18 amino acids. CDR3 loop: CASSLSLLAGDSTDTQYF. The CDR3 DNA reads TGTGCCAGCAGCTTAAGCTTACTAGCGGGGGATAGCACAGATACGCAGTATTTT.

CDR3 loop: CSVKQGSAGELFF. The CDR3 region has the DNA TGCAGCGTCAAACAGGGATCGGCCGGGGAGCTGTTTTTT. The chain couples TRBV29-1 to TRBJ2-2, with a tentative D call TRBD1 (6 bases). This CDR3 is built from 13 residues. Between the trimmed V and J ends, which lost 6 bases and 6 bases, there was a span of 14 bases. In germline, CDR1 is SQVTM, CDR2 ANQGSEA.

The V call is TRBV6-5, the J call TRBJ2-7; weak D call: TRBD1 (5 bases). Germline values: CDR1 MNHEY, CDR2 SVGAGI. Trimming took 7 bases from V and 2 from J, leaving 15 bases between them. The length of the CDR3 is 14 residues. For the CDR3, the DNA is TGTGCCAGCACCGCAGGCCAGGGCCCCTACGAGCAGTACTTC. This gives the protein CASTAGQGPYEQYF.

V usage is TRBV4-1 and J usage is TRBJ2-7, with D perhaps TRBD1 (6 bases). Germline V CDR1 and CDR2: MGHRA, YSYEKL. The CDR3 is made up of 12 amino acids. The V end was cut by 1 base, the J end by 5 bases, with 6 bases between. The CDR3 loop is CASSQAGDEQYF. In nucleotides, the CDR3 is TGCGCCAGCAGCCAAGCAGGGGACGAGCAGTACTTC.

V is TRBV5-6 and J is TRBJ2-5, with D possibly matching TRBD2 (5 bases). Trimming took off 4 bases at V and 4 bases at J, with 11 bases between the two ends. From germline, CDR1 is SGHDT and CDR2 YYEEEE. The CDR3 runs 13 residues. The CDR3 DNA sequence: TGTGCCAGCAGCCCCCCGGGGAGAGAGACCCAGTACTTC. Translated: CASSPPGRETQYF.

This clone was picked up one time. This rearrangement joins TRBV2 to TRBJ2-7; TRBD1 agrees at 11 bases. Germline V CDR1 and CDR2: SNHLY, FYNNEI. V dropped 5 bases and J dropped 3; count of bases not matched to a gene: 3. This CDR3 has 14 amino acids. The chain's CDR3 is CASSSGTGGYEQYF. CDR3 DNA: TGTGCCAGCAGTTCCGGGACAGGGGGCTACGAGCAGTACTTC.

This chain connects TRBV30 to TRBJ1-4, with TRBD1 matching over 7 bases. The V gene's germline CDR1 is GTSNPN and CDR2 SVGIG (reference sequence). The CDR3 totals 15 residues. Trimming at V came to 2 bases and at J to 7 bases, leaving 10 bases not matched to a gene. CDR3 DNA: TGTGCCTGGAGTCGGGACTTCCAGGGGGGTGAAAAACTGTTTTTT. Amino acids: CAWSRDFQGGEKLFF. The complete variable domain, with remaining parts taken from reference TRBV30 and TRBJ1-4, reads SQTIHQWPATLVQPVGSPLSLECTVEGTSNPNLYWYRQAAGRGLQLLFYSVGIGQISSEVPQNLSASRPQDRQFILSSKKLLLSDSGFYLCAWSRDFQGGEKLFFGSGTQLSVL.

V gene TRBV6-2 or TRBV6-3 combines with J gene TRBJ2-7; 11 bases align to TRBD1. The ends lost 3 bases at V and 2 bases at J; junction bases unmatched: 9. There are 17 residues in the CDR3. The germline V gene has CDR1 MNHEY and CDR2 SVGEGT. Here the CDR3 reads CASSYPDRGLTAYEQYF. Written as DNA, the CDR3 is TGTGCCAGCAGTTATCCGGACAGGGGGCTGACTGCCTACGAGCAGTACTTC.

The chain links TRBV9 to TRBJ1-3; no definite D call. CDR1 and CDR2 (germline): SGDLS, YYNGEE. V was trimmed by 0 bases and J by 0 bases, leaving 10 bases between them. The CDR3 sequence is 16 residues long. The CDR3 sequence is CASSVEVWSSGNTIYF. The CDR3 DNA is TGTGCCAGCAGCGTAGAAGTTTGGAGCTCTGGAAACACCATATATTTT.

As for this clone: The same CDR3 also results from other DNA sequences found in this sample. This chain connects TRBV18 to TRBJ2-2, with D possibly being TRBD1 (5 bases). Germline CDR1 and CDR2: KGHSH and LQKENI. Trimming left V 2 bases short and J 3 bases short, with 7 bases between. This CDR3 region has 14 residues. The CDR3, as DNA: TGTGCCAGCTCACCAGGGGCCGACACCGGGGAGCTGTTTTTT. Translation: CASSPGADTGELFF.

The V and J genes are TRBV6-6 and TRBJ1-4; TRBD1 is a possible D gene (5 bases). The CDR3 consists of 14 residues. Germline V gene data show CDR1 as MNHNY and CDR2 as SVGAGI (reference sequence). V lost 5 bases and J 8 bases, leaving 15 bases between the germline ends. The CDR3 here is CASSQLRVSEKLFF. In DNA form, the CDR3 reads TGTGCCAGCAGTCAACTCAGGGTTTCGGAAAAACTGTTTTTT.

V gene TRBV2 combines with J gene TRBJ1-5; no clear D. Germline CDR1 SNHLY, CDR2 FYNNEI. This CDR3 region has 13 residues. With 4 bases removed from V and 0 bases from J, the gap between germline ends came to 4 bases. CDR3 residues: CASSGDSNQPQHF. The DNA of the CDR3 is TGTGCCAGCAGTGGAGATAGCAATCAGCCCCAGCATTTT.

V usage is TRBV27 and J usage is TRBJ2-7, with 7 positions matching TRBD1. The CDR3 covers 16 residues. Trimming took 3 bases from V and 3 from J; bases not matched to a gene: 11. Germline assignment: CDR1 MNHEY and CDR2 SMNVEV (reference sequence). The CDR3 region is CASSLGVGQVVYEQYF. DNA for the CDR3: TGTGCCAGCAGTTTGGGCGTCGGACAGGTGGTCTACGAGCAGTACTTC.

This clone turned up a few times. This rearrangement joins TRBV2 to TRBJ2-7; D gene ambiguous. This CDR3 has 11 residues. CDR1 is SNHLY, CDR2 FYNNEI, per germline. Trimming pared 6 bases from V and 6 bases from J, leaving 9 bases between. The CDR3 protein is CASSLAFEQYF. CDR3 DNA sequence: TGTGCCAGCAGCCTGGCATTCGAGCAGTACTTC.

Only a few counts were recorded for this clone. The genes are TRBV19 and TRBJ1-5; 8 positions agree with TRBD1. The ends lost 1 base at V and 4 bases at J; junction bases unmatched: 9. The germline V gene encodes CDR1 LNHDA and CDR2 SQIVND (reference sequence). The CDR3 is made up of 17 amino acids. The CDR3 region is CASSIGAGTGLNQPQHF. CDR3 DNA: TGTGCCAGTAGTATAGGGGCCGGGACAGGATTAAATCAGCCCCAGCATTTT.